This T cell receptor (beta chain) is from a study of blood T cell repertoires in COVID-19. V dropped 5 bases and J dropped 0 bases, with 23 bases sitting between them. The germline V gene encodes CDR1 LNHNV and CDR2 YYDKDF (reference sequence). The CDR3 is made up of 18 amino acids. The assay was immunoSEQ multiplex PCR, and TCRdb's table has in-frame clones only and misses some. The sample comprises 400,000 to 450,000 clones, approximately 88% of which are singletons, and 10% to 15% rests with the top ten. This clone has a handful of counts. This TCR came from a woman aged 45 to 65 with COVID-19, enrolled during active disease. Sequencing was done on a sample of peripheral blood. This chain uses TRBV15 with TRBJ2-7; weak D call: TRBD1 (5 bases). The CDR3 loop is CATSEDEISGRNSYEQYF. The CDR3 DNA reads TGTGCCACCAGCGAGGACGAGATTTCAGGGCGGAACTCCTACGAGCAGTACTTC.